This TCR beta chain was recorded in a study of CD8+CD57+ T cells in acquired aplastic anemia. On the study more broadly: The DNA of sorted CD4+ and CD8+ cells averaged around 3 ug. Healthy donor CD4+ cell samples had a mean of about 10 million reads.

In this sample, this clonotype turned up many times. No antigen is known for it. The CDR3 is 14 amino acids. Per the germline V gene, CDR1 is MNHNS and CDR2 is SASEGT. V shed 4 bases and J 1 base; nucleotides not matched to a gene: 2. Template material for TCR beta VDJ and CDR3 profiling consisted of genomic DNA. TCRdb re-analysed the reads in MiXCR, keeping a single row per CDR3 protein. The sample lists about 160,000 distinct CDR3 sequences, 35% to 55% seen once, with over 0.95% in the top ten. Study results and limitations: Overlap between patients and controls comprised roughly 28 CD8+ CDR3 sequences. Levels of CD8+ Simpson's diversity were not significantly distinct in patients versus controls.

The TCR was taken from a human donor in good health. The gene calls are TRBV6-1 and TRBJ2-5; 8 bases align to TRBD2. Sample: sorted CD4+, CD8+, or CD8+CD57+ T cells (not recorded which) from PBMCs. CDR3 sequence (DNA): TGTGCCAGCAGTGGCGGGGGGCCCCAAGAGACCCAGTACTTC. It is translated as CASSGGGPQETQYF.